This T cell receptor (beta chain) emerged from a study of cytomegalovirus exposure and HLA in healthy donors. Study-level points and caveats: A few V segments could not be told apart, such as TRBV6-2 and TRBV6-3, and were left out. An assumption of roughly uniform sequencing depth across donors underlay the presence/absence analyses. Upon later analysis, TCR association rates were observed to vary by HLA locus, being highest for DRB1 and lowest for HLA-C. Prediction of most subjects' HLA-A and HLA-B alleles by TCR beta sequences was reportedly accurate.

Regarding this clone: The antigen is not known.

This CDR3 region has 13 residues. Germline CDR1 and CDR2: MDHEN and SYDVKM. Trimming shortened V by 3 bases and J by 3 bases, and 9 bases separated the two germline ends. The PCR used 60 Vbeta and 13 Jbeta primers. The protocol was immunoSEQ multiplex PCR, while the TCRdb copy is restricted to in-frame clones and leaves out a portion. The sample records around 91,000 clones, approximately 86% being singletons. The TCR was taken from a man aged 30 to 39 in good health and CMV-seropositive. The chain has TRBV28 and TRBJ2-7, with D perhaps matching TRBD1 (5 bases). Sequenced: PBMCs. DNA of the CDR3: TGTGCCAGCAGTTTCACCCAGGGCTACGAGCAGTACTTC. It codes for CASSFTQGYEQYF.